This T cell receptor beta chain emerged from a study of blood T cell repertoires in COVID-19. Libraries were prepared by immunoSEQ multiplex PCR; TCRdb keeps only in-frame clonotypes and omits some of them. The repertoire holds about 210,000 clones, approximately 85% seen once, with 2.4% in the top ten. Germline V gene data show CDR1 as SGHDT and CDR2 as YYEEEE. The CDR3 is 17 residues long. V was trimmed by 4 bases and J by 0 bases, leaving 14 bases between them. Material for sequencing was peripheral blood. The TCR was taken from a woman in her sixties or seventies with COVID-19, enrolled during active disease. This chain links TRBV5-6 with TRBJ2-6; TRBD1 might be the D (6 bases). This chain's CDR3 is CASSHTGLLSGANVLTF. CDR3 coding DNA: TGTGCCAGCAGCCATACAGGGTTACTCTCTGGGGCCAACGTCCTGACTTTC.